This T cell receptor beta chain derives from a study of cytomegalovirus exposure and HLA in healthy donors (dated by TCRdb to about 2017). Looking at the study overall: According to an earlier analysis of a few hundred of the donors, about 170 million T cells yielded roughly 100 million unique TCR beta sequences and about 280 Gb of sequence data. An early release that covered about 640 HLA-typed donors contained about 290 gigabases of sequencing data and tens of millions of unique TCR sequences. Of the approximately 400 genotyped donors, around 81% fell in the genetic ancestry cluster associated with self-reported Caucasian donors. The study aimed to test whether signatures of past pathogen exposure could be identified by cataloging public T cell receptors. The T cell repertoires of several hundred subjects were profiled by immunosequencing and related to cytomegalovirus serostatus. A separate validation cohort of over 95 different subjects was used in addition to the approximately 610-subject first cohort. High-throughput TCR immunosequencing, statistical association of individual TCRs with disease status, and machine learning were combined to predict cytomegalovirus infection status. In a later analysis, previously published TCR beta repertoires from 600 to 850 donors were re-analyzed and high-resolution HLA genotyping was added so that TCR occurrence patterns could be studied. The later analysis used no new phenotypic data to find candidate immune exposures, relying instead on TCR beta sequences and their occurrence across donors. In an earlier analysis of about 590 of the donors, high-throughput TCR beta sequencing was used to judge whether each TCR beta V gene segment behaved as functional or pseudogenic. Donor age, sex, ethnicity and CMV serostatus were compiled alongside the repertoire data. A later genetic analysis used genome-wide SNP genotypes for about three fifths of the roughly 700 donors, treating that subset as a discovery cohort. Every discovery cohort repertoire had been produced on one sequencing platform. Both class I and class II loci were covered by HLA typing, at four-digit resolution. The number of typed donors differed by locus: roughly 620-630 for A, B, C, DRB1 and DQB1; 500 to 550 for DQA1; 606 for DPA1; and 450 to 480 for DPB1. Because of strong linkage in the cohort, four or five DR-DQ haplotypes were treated as single units for association and clustering. Among a few hundred genotyped donors of the cohort, an average of roughly 240,000 unique TCR beta nucleotide sequences were sequenced per donor, around 20% of them non-productive. Overall study results and their limits: In a later analysis, most CMV-associated TCR beta chains were found to appear HLA-restricted, with HLA associations seemingly driven largely by CMV exposure. A few of the identified cytomegalovirus-associated TCR beta chains were confirmed in vitro to be specific for cytomegalovirus antigens. The sequencing pipeline was judged likely to have produced a cluster of highly shared sequence variants as a technical artifact. Roughly uniform sequencing depth across donors was assumed in presence/absence analyses, although this assumption may not hold. In the study, 150 to 200 TCR beta chains were listed as associated with cytomegalovirus. HLA typing was unavailable for some donors at each locus, so association tests used only the typed subset. Linkage disequilibrium might explain the correlated functional status among segregating V segments, but an unknown experimental factor could not be excluded. According to a later analysis, parvovirus B19, influenza, CMV and Epstein-Barr virus appeared linked to several top co-occurrence clusters. Compared with equally common non-associated chains, HLA-associated TCR beta chains in a later analysis were more clonally expanded and had lower generation probabilities. The authors suggested that the approach could potentially be generalized to other disease states and immunological phenotypes. Some IMGT-functional V segments, including TRBV6-2 and TRBV6-3, could not be told apart with the 87-base-pair reads, so those segments were excluded. In a later genetic analysis, fewer N-insertions in productive TCRs were reported among donors in an Asian-associated ancestry cluster than the roughly 710-donor mean. A later analysis found that TCR association rates varied across HLA loci, with DRB1 alleles showing the most associated TCRs and HLA-C alleles the fewest. Only TCR beta chains were sequenced in this cohort, and the absence of alpha or paired-chain data limited detectable features. When HLA alleles, especially DR and DQ, strongly co-occurred, attributing TCR associations to individual alleles was difficult. The only immune exposure information available for the cohort was CMV serostatus. Across donors, most TCR sequences were observed very rarely, whereas some public TCRs were present in many individuals. In a later analysis, about 17,000 TCR beta sequences were associated with specific HLA alleles at a false discovery rate of 0.05. An association between a missense DCLRE1C variant and V-gene and J-gene trimming of TCR beta chains was found in a later genetic analysis and replicated in an independent cohort. In an earlier analysis of roughly 560 of the donors, most TCR beta V segments were observed in productive rearrangements about 87% or about 30% of the time, broadly matching IMGT annotations. Seventeen rarely observed V segments, including chromosome 9 orphons, were excluded from the earlier analysis of about 600 of the donors because counts were too low. In both the original and validation cohorts, the classifier was reported to diagnose cytomegalovirus status with high specificity and sensitivity. A further reported finding was that TCR beta sequences accurately predicted the HLA-A and HLA-B alleles for most subjects in the first cohort.

The cohort comprised hundreds of healthy bone marrow donors. At the time of sampling, every cohort member was nominally healthy, though immune exposures that went unrecorded were likely present. The donor was CMV seronegative and belonged to the group of over 350 seronegative cohort members. Each donor provided a peripheral blood sample, and peripheral blood mononuclear cells were used for TCR beta sequencing. Genomic DNA was extracted from the blood cell samples with the Qiagen DNeasy Blood Extraction Kit. For this clone: No antigen is known for it. No much larger clone exists at a distance of one base, and base qualities are not known.

The library relied on the immunoSEQ multiplex PCR assay. A mixture of 60 forward primers for TCR Vbeta segments and 13 reverse primers for TCR Jbeta segments was used in the multiplex PCR. Amplification of the CDR3 region of rearranged TCR beta genes was performed with a multiplex PCR assay on genomic DNA. The Illumina HiSeq System was used to sequence the amplified TCR beta libraries as 87-base-pair reads. Per the original workflow: In a later analysis, tens of millions of unique TCR beta chains were counted across the approximately 620 repertoires, and approximately 9.9 million of these chains were shared by at least two donors. Raw reads were error-corrected and collapsed into unique sequences with a nearest-neighbor algorithm that merged closely related sequences to remove PCR and sequencing errors. CDR3 sequences were aligned to IMGT reference sequences to assign V, D and J gene segments. Each retained sequence needed at least a six-nucleotide match to both a V gene segment and a J gene segment. A rearrangement was called productive if the CDR3 had no stop codons and remained in frame with V and J, and every other rearrangement was called non-productive. Following IMGT convention, CDR3 was defined as the stretch from the second conserved V-encoded cysteine to the conserved J-encoded phenylalanine. The earlier analysis of about 570 of the donors excluded any sequence lacking an unambiguous match to a single V gene segment. In an earlier analysis of about 590 of the donors, a V segment was called functional when productive rearrangements were above 56.7%, and segregating when the standard deviation between donors exceeded 5%. A statistical classification framework was built for diagnosing cytomegalovirus status from the catalog of TCR beta chain sequences. In a later analysis, V and J genes were assigned by comparing TCR nucleotide sequences against IMGT/GENE-DB human TR gene sequences. Using the TCRdist pipeline, a later analysis assigned CDR3 sequences along with most-parsimonious VDJ recombination scenarios. In a later analysis, each TCR beta chain was defined by its CDR3 amino acid sequence together with its V-gene family, and reads without a unique V-gene family were excluded. As a way to deal with suspected cross-contamination and a sequencing artifact, a later analysis dropped approximately 590 nucleotide sequences that were highly shared and had low generation probability. A later analysis calculated a clonal expansion index for each public chain from normalized within-repertoire ranks of inferred template counts. In a later analysis, generation probabilities were computed using a VDJ recombination model fitted to out-of-frame rearrangements, and the results were checked against IGoR. A later analysis scored TCR-TCR, TCR-HLA and TCR-CMV co-occurrence with hypergeometric tests, applying a repertoire-size bias correction to TCR pairs. To estimate false discovery rates, a later analysis permuted the HLA or CMV assignments 20 times. In a later analysis, co-occurring TCRs were grouped using DBSCAN, and TCRdist sequence similarity was added for clustering within HLA-allele-positive subsets. Co-occurrence clustering excluded repertoires with fewer than 30,000 or more than 120,000 public chains, plus five with anomalous nucleotide sharing. TCRdb re-hosts the immuneACCESS table, in-frame sequences only. Its copies lack some clones; in the studies checked, an unresolved V gene accounts for under half of them, and the cause for the rest is not known. V, J and clone size were drawn from that table, and D and trimming were deduced from the DNA. This sample is represented by 150,000 to 180,000 clones; around 70% of them were singletons. Jointly, the top ten make up about 2% of the sample.

Sequences MNHEY (CDR1) and SMNVEV (CDR2) are obtained from the germline V gene (reference sequence). Reading from cysteine to phenylalanine, the CDR3 counts 16 amino acids. This entry keeps only the CDR3 DNA: 48 bases, framed from base 1. V and J are trimmed by 7 bases and 0 bases, and the gene matches miss 12 bases of the junction. Sequenced sample: PBMCs. The TCR comes from a man aged 25 to 40 in good health and CMV-seronegative. In this chain, TRBV27 is recombined with TRBJ2-7, with 7 middle bases fitting TRBD1. The DNA is TGTGCCAGCAAGCACGGTACCACAGGGGACTCCTACGAGCAGTACTTC. Its product reads: CASKHGTTGDSYEQYF.